The 6 T cell receptor beta chains below were found in one sample sequenced in a study of human thymus T cells. The data were produced by immunoSEQ multiplex PCR, yet TCRdb's version contains in-frame clones alone and is incomplete. The table records 35,000 to 55,000 clones, over 85% of them present only once. Sequenced input: blood. The receptors were sampled from a boy younger than two with a congenital heart defect but otherwise immunologically healthy.

The chain links TRBV15 to TRBJ2-3; either TRBD1 or TRBD2 may fit D (5 bases each). CDR3 size: 14 residues. The V end lost 1 base, the J end lost 4 bases, and 9 bases lay between the germline ends. CDR1 LNHNV and CDR2 YYDKDF come from the germline V gene (reference sequence). DNA of the CDR3: TGTGCCACCAGCAGAGGCCGGGACGCAGATACGCAGTATTTT. It codes for CATSRGRDADTQYF. Full variable domain (rest looked up from reference TRBV15 and TRBJ2-3): DAMVIQNPRYQVTQFGKPVTLSCSQTLNHNVMYWYQQKSSQAPKLLFHYYDKDFNNEADTPDNFQSRRPNTSFCFLDIRSPGLGDTAMYLCATSRGRDADTQYFGPGTRLTVL.

The V call is TRBV4-1, the J call TRBJ2-3, with D maybe TRBD1 (5 bases). CDR1 is MGHRA and CDR2 is YSYEKL in the germline V gene. The CDR3 consists of 15 residues. The V end was cut by 4 bases, the J end by 0 bases, with 11 bases between. This chain's CDR3 is CASSLSGPSTDTQYF. The CDR3 nucleotides are TGCGCCAGCAGCCTATCAGGGCCTAGCACAGATACGCAGTATTTT.

This chain connects TRBV5-1 to TRBJ2-7; 9 bases align to TRBD2. Germline loops: CDR1 SGHRS, CDR2 YFSETQ. Germline trimming cut 5 bases from V and 3 bases from J; bases unmatched to any gene: 9. There are 15 residues in the CDR3. CDR3 in DNA: TGCGCCAGCAGGCACCTAGCGGGGTTCCTCTACGAGCAGTACTTC. It translates to CASRHLAGFLYEQYF.

V usage is TRBV27 and J usage is TRBJ2-3; a weak D match, TRBD2 (6 bases). Trimming took 5 bases from V and 4 from J, leaving 10 bases between them. The CDR3 runs 13 residues. In germline, CDR1 is MNHEY, CDR2 SMNVEV (reference sequence). The CDR3 DNA is TGTGCCAGCAGTACACTAGCTGCAGATACGCAGTATTTT. It encodes CASSTLAADTQYF.

The CDR3 sequence is CASRLGKKLFF. For the CDR3, the DNA is TGTGCCAGCAGACTTGGGAAAAAACTGTTTTTT. The chain has TRBV27 and TRBJ1-4; D call uncertain. The germline CDR1 and CDR2 sequences are MNHEY and SMNVEV (reference sequence). V lost 6 bases, J lost 9 bases, and 8 bases lay in between. The CDR3 sequence is 11 residues long.

The chain has TRBV7-9 and TRBJ1-3; D not resolved. Germline V lookup: CDR1 SEHNR, CDR2 FQNEAQ (reference sequence). V was cut by 1 base and J by 5 bases, with 0 bases left in between. The CDR3 is 11 amino acids. The chain's CDR3 is CASSLGNTIYF. The CDR3 region has the DNA TGTGCCAGCAGCTTAGGAAACACCATATATTTT. Full variable domain (missing parts from reference TRBV7-9 and TRBJ1-3): DTGVSQNPRHKITKRGQNVTFRCDPISEHNRLYWYRQTLGQGPEFLTYFQNEAQLEKSRLLSDRFSAERPKGSFSTLEIQRTEQGDSAMYLCASSLGNTIYFGEGSWLTVV.